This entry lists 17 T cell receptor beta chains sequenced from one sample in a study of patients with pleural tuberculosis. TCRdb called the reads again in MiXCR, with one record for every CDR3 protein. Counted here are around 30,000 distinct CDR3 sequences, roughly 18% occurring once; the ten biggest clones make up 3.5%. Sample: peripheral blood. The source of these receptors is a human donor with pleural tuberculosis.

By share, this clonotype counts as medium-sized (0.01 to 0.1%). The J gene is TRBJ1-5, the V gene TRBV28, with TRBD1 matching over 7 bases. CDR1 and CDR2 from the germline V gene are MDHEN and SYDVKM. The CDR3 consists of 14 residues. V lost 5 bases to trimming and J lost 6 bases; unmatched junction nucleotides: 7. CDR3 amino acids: CASSPPTGSQPQHF. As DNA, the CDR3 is TGTGCCAGCAGTCCCCCGACAGGGTCTCAGCCCCAGCATTTT.

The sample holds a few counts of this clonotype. CDR3 sequence: CASSLSLGLGTQYF. The DNA for the CDR3 is TGTGCCAGCAGCTTAAGTTTAGGATTAGGGACCCAGTACTTC. The V gene is TRBV7-9, the J gene TRBJ2-5, with D unresolved. This CDR3 is built from 14 residues. V was shortened by 2 bases and J by 7 bases, with 14 bases between the two germline ends. From germline, CDR1 is SEHNR and CDR2 FQNEAQ (reference sequence). Looking up the rest from reference TRBV7-9 and TRBJ2-5 gives the full variable domain: DTGVSQNPRHKITKRGQNVTFRCDPISEHNRLYWYRQTLGQGPEFLTYFQNEAQLEKSRLLSDRFSAERPKGSFSTLEIQRTEQGDSAMYLCASSLSLGLGTQYFGPGTRLLVL.

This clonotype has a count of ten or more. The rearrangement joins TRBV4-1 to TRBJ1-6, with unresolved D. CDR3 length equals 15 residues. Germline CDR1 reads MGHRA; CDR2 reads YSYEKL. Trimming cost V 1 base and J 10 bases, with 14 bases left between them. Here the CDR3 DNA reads TGCGCCAGCAGCCAAGCTCCCGAAGGGTTATCACCCCTCCACTTT. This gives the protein CASSQAPEGLSPLHF.

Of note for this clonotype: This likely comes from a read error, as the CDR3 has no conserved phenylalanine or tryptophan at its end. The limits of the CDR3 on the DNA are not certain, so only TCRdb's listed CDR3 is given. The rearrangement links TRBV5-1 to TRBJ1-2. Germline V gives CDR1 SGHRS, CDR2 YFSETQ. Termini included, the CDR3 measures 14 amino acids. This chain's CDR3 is CASSLGMERHGHTL.

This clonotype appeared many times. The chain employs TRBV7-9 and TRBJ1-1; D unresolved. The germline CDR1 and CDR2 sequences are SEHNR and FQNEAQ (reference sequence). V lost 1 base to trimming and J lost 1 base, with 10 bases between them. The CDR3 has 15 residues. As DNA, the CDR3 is TGTGCCAGCAGCTTAGGGAGGGTCACGAACACTGAAGCTTTCTTT. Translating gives CASSLGRVTNTEAFF. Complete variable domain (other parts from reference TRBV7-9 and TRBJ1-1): DTGVSQNPRHKITKRGQNVTFRCDPISEHNRLYWYRQTLGQGPEFLTYFQNEAQLEKSRLLSDRFSAERPKGSFSTLEIQRTEQGDSAMYLCASSLGRVTNTEAFFGQGTRLTVV.

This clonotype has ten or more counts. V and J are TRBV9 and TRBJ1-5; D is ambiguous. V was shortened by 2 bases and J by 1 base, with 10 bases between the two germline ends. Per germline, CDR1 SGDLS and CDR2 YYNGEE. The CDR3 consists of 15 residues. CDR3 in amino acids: CASSVGGKSNQPQHF. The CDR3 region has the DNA TGTGCCAGCAGCGTCGGAGGGAAAAGCAATCAGCCCCAGCATTTT.

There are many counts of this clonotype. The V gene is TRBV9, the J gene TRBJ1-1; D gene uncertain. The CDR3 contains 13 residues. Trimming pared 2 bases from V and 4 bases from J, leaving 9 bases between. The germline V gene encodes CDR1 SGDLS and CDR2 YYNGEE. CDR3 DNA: TGTGCCAGCAGCGTTCTTGGGTCCACTGAAGCTTTCTTT. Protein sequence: CASSVLGSTEAFF.

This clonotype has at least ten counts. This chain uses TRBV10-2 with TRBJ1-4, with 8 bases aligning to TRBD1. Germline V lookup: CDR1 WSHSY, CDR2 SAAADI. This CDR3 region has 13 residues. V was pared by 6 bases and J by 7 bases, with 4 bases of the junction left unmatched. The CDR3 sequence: CASRPGGREKLFF. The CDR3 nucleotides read TGCGCCAGCAGACCAGGGGGCCGTGAAAAACTGTTTTTT.

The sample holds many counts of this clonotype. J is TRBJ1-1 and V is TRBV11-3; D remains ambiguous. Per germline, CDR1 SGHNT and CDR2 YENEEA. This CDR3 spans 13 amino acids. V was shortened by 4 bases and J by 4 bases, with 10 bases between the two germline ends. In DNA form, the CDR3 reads TGTGCCAGCAGCTCCCCTGGGTCCACTGAAGCTTTCTTT. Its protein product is CASSSPGSTEAFF.

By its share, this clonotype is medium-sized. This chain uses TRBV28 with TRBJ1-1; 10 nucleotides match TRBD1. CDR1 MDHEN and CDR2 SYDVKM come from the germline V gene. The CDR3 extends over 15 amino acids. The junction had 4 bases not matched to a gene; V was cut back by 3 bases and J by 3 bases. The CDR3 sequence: CASSFLGQGDTEAFF. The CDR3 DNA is TGTGCCAGCAGTTTCTTAGGACAGGGGGACACTGAAGCTTTCTTT.

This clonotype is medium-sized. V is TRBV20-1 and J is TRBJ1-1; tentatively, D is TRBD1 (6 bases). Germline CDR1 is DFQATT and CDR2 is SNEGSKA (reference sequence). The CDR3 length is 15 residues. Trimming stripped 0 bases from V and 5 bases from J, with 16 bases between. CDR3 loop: CSAREGRGMRTEAFF. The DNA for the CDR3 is TGCAGTGCTAGAGAGGGCAGGGGAATGAGGACTGAAGCTTTCTTT.

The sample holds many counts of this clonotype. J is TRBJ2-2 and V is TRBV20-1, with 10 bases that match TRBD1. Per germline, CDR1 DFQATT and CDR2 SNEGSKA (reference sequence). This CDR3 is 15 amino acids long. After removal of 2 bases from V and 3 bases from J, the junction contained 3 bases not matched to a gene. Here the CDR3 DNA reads TGCAGTGCTAGACCCGGACAGGGGGACACCGGGGAGCTGTTTTTT. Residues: CSARPGQGDTGELFF.

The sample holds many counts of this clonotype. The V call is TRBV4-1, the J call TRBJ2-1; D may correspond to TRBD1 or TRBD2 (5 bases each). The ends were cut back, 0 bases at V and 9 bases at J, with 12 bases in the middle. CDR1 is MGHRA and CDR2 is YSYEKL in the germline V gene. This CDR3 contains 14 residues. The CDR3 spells CASSQDREWSEQFF. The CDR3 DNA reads TGCGCCAGCAGCCAAGACAGGGAGTGGAGTGAGCAGTTCTTC.

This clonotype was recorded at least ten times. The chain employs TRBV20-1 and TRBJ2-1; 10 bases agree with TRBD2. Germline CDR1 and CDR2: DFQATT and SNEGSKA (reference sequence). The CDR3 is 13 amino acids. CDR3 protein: CSSTSGEINEQFF. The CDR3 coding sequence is TGCAGCTCAACTAGCGGGGAGATAAATGAGCAGTTCTTC.

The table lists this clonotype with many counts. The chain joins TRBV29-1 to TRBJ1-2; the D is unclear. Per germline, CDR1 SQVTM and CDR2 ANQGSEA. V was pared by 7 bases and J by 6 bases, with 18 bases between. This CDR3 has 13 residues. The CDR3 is CSAGLRSTHGYTF. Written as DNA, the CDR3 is TGCAGCGCCGGCCTGAGGTCGACTCATGGCTACACCTTC.

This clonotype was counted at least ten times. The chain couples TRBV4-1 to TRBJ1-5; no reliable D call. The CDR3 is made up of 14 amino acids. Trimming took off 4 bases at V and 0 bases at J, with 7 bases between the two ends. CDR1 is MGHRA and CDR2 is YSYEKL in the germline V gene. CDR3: CASSRLSSNQPQHF. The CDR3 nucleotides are TGCGCCAGCAGCCGACTAAGTAGCAATCAGCCCCAGCATTTT.

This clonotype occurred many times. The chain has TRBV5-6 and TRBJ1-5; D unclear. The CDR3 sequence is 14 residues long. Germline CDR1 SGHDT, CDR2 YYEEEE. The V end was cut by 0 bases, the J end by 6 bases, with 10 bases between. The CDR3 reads CASSLGGLGQPQHF. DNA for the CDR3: TGTGCCAGCAGCTTGGGAGGGCTTGGTCAGCCCCAGCATTTT.